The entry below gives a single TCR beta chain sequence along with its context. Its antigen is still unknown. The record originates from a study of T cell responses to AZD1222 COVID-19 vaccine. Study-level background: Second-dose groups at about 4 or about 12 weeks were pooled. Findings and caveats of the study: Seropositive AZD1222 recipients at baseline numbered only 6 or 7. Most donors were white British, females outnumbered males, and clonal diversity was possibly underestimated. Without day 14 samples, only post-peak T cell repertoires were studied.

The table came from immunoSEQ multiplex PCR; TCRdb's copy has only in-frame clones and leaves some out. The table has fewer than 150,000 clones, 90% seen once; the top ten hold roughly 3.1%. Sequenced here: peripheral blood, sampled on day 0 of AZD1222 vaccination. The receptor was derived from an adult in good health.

CDR3: CASSWDGRPSTDTQYF. The CDR3 DNA reads as TGTGCCAGCAGCTGGGACGGGCGTCCTAGCACAGATACGCAGTATTTT. The V gene is TRBV11-2, the J gene TRBJ2-3, with D possibly called TRBD1 or TRBD2 (5 bases each). Germline CDR1 is SGHAT and CDR2 is FQNNGV. V lost 4 bases, J lost 0 bases, and 14 bases lay in between. The CDR3 is 16 amino acids.